Listed below are T cell receptor beta chains from one sample, sequenced in a study of a mutant IDH1 vaccine in newly diagnosed glioma. Clones were sequenced by immunoSEQ multiplex PCR, and TCRdb holds only the in-frame ones, with some missing. The sample records 30,000 to 35,000 clones, about 80% being singletons. The sample was peripheral blood mononuclear cells (PBMCs), taken from a glioma patient treated with radiotherapy, temozolomide or both. The receptors come from a man between 45 and 60 years old with glioma. Some clones in this sample may be carry-over from other donors' samples. The CDR3 runs from the conserved cysteine through the conserved F or W. A D gene is named only where the DNA matches it firmly. A clone size is listed for some rows: how often the clone was seen (once, few, many), or a class if it is expanded.

V gene	D gene	clone size	J gene	CDR3 protein	CDR3 DNA
TRBV6-5	TRBD1	.	TRBJ2-5	CASSSLVGTGQTQYF	TGTGCCAGCAGTTCGCTTGTGGGGACAGGTCAGACCCAGTACTTC
TRBV5-6	.	.	TRBJ2-7	CASSLRVSMAGHYEQYF	TGTGCCAGCAGCTTAAGGGTCTCTATGGCAGGCCATTACGAGCAGTACTTC
TRBV6-5	.	.	TRBJ2-7	CASSSRDKTLDEQYF	TGTGCCAGCAGTTCCCGGGACAAGACCTTAGACGAGCAGTACTTC
TRBV28	.	.	TRBJ2-7	CASSLGRDVDKQYF	TGTGCCAGCAGTTTAGGTCGGGACGTCGACAAGCAGTACTTC
TRBV19	TRBD2	.	TRBJ2-7	CASSTAVLAGNEQYF	TGTGCCAGTAGTACGGCGGTTTTAGCGGGAAACGAGCAGTACTTC
TRBV18	.	few	TRBJ1-1	CASSPNEGYTEAFF	TGTGCCAGCTCACCAAATGAGGGATACACTGAAGCTTTCTTT
TRBV4-1	.	.	TRBJ1-2	CASNTGRVGRADGYTF	TGCGCCAGCAACACCGGGAGGGTGGGCAGGGCGGACGGCTACACCTTC
TRBV4-1	.	.	TRBJ1-6	CASSQDTGTSSYNSPLHF	TGCGCCAGCAGCCAAGACACGGGGACGAGCTCCTATAATTCACCCCTCCACTTT
TRBV18	.	.	TRBJ1-2	CASSPEFGIPLYGYTF	TGTGCCAGCTCACCAGAATTCGGGATCCCCCTCTATGGCTACACCTTC
TRBV10-3	.	.	TRBJ2-2	CAISESRGQSGELFF	TGTGCCATCAGTGAGTCACGTGGTCAATCGGGGGAGCTGTTTTTT
TRBV5-1	.	once	TRBJ2-3	CASSFGAGAFTDTQYF	TGCGCCAGCAGCTTTGGGGCGGGGGCCTTCACAGATACGCAGTATTTT
TRBV7-9	TRBD2	.	TRBJ2-7	CASSLDLAGPYEQYF	TGTGCCAGCAGCTTAGACCTAGCGGGCCCCTACGAGCAGTACTTC
TRBV7-2	.	.	TRBJ2-1	CASSLTAWGEQFF	TGTGCCAGCAGCTTGACGGCATGGGGTGAGCAGTTCTTC
TRBV19	.	.	TRBJ1-2	CASSIVPGRREGYTF	TGTGCCAGTAGTATAGTTCCCGGGAGGAGAGAAGGCTACACCTTC
TRBV11-3	TRBD1	.	TRBJ2-5	CASSEGTDVQETQYF	TGTGCCAGCAGCGAAGGGACAGACGTCCAAGAGACCCAGTACTTC
TRBV5-4	.	.	TRBJ1-1	CASSRDPNTEAFF	TGTGCCAGCAGCAGGGACCCGAACACTGAAGCTTTCTTT
TRBV27	.	few	TRBJ1-5	CASRFTYSNQPQHF	TGTGCCAGCCGTTTTACATATAGCAATCAGCCCCAGCATTTT
TRBV9	.	.	TRBJ2-1	CASSNPTNEQFF	TGTGCCAGCAGCAACCCCACCAATGAGCAGTTCTTC
TRBV4-1	TRBD1	few	TRBJ1-5	CASSFRQGGSNQPQHF	TGCGCCAGCAGCTTCCGACAGGGCGGGAGCAATCAGCCCCAGCATTTT
TRBV27	.	.	TRBJ1-4	CASSSLDRSARKLFF	TGTGCCAGCAGTTCCCTCGACAGGAGCGCCCGAAAACTGTTTTTT
TRBV6-6	.	.	TRBJ2-1	CASSYVGGEQFF	TGTGCCAGCAGTTATGTTGGGGGTGAGCAGTTCTTC
TRBV30	TRBD1	.	TRBJ2-7	CAWSVRLGDRVSYEQYF	TGTGCCTGGAGTGTACGTCTCGGGGACAGGGTGTCCTACGAGCAGTACTTC
TRBV7-9	TRBD1	few	TRBJ2-7	CASSFRTGGAYEQYF	TGTGCCAGCAGCTTTCGAACAGGGGGCGCGTACGAGCAGTACTTC
TRBV5-4	TRBD1	.	TRBJ1-4	CASSSPGTGEEKLFF	TGTGCCAGCAGCTCTCCCGGGACAGGGGAGGAAAAACTGTTTTTT
TRBV7-9	.	.	TRBJ2-7	CASSLESRGEQYF	TGTGCCAGCAGCTTAGAGTCGAGAGGCGAGCAGTACTTC
TRBV19	.	.	TRBJ2-5	CASFGGGGGETQYF	TGTGCCAGTTTCGGAGGGGGTGGCGGGGAGACCCAGTACTTC
TRBV28	TRBD1	.	TRBJ1-3	CASSSPGTGSGNTIYF	TGTGCCAGCAGTTCCCCGGGGACAGGCTCTGGAAACACCATATATTTT
TRBV11-2	TRBD2	.	TRBJ2-7	CASSQGLAGAYEQYF	TGTGCCAGCAGCCAGGGACTAGCGGGAGCCTACGAGCAGTACTTC
TRBV7-9	.	.	TRBJ2-7	CASSFRQAGTYEQYF	TGTGCCAGCAGCTTCAGACAGGCCGGTACCTACGAGCAGTACTTC
TRBV19	.	few	TRBJ1-5	CASSGYRSNQPQHF	TGTGCCAGCTCAGGGTATCGGAGCAATCAGCCCCAGCATTTT
TRBV5-1	.	.	TRBJ2-2	CASSEVTENTGELFF	TGCGCCAGCAGCGAAGTGACAGAGAACACCGGGGAGCTGTTTTTT
TRBV10-3	.	.	TRBJ1-3	CAISESTQAVSGNTIYF	TGTGCCATCAGTGAGTCGACTCAGGCAGTCTCTGGAAACACCATATATTTT
TRBV7-9	.	.	TRBJ2-1	CASRGGLGGPYNEQFF	TGTGCCAGCAGGGGTGGTCTCGGTGGGCCTTACAATGAGCAGTTCTTC
TRBV11-2	.	.	TRBJ2-1	CASSGYYGGAYNEQFF	TGTGCCAGCAGCGGATACTATGGCGGGGCCTACAATGAGCAGTTCTTC
TRBV2	TRBD1	.	TRBJ1-3	CASRDRVGGNTIYF	TGTGCCAGCAGGGACAGGGTTGGTGGAAACACCATATATTTT
TRBV10-3	.	.	TRBJ1-4	CAISELDSRSEKLFF	TGTGCCATCAGTGAGCTGGACAGTCGGAGTGAAAAACTGTTTTTT
TRBV7-2	TRBD2	.	TRBJ2-3	CASRSGGNTQYF	TGTGCCAGCAGGTCGGGGGGGAATACGCAGTATTTT
TRBV6-5	TRBD1	.	TRBJ1-2	CASKTPGTGDYGYTF	TGTGCCAGCAAAACGCCGGGGACAGGGGACTATGGCTACACCTTC
TRBV11-3	.	.	TRBJ2-7	CASSQDVGTEQYF	TGTGCCAGCAGCCAGGACGTAGGGACCGAGCAGTACTTC
TRBV5-4	.	.	TRBJ2-5	CASSTGRGVGTQYF	TGTGCCAGCAGCACCGGACGAGGGGTGGGGACCCAGTACTTC
TRBV5-1	.	medium-sized	TRBJ1-1	CASSLLSEWAYGTGEAFF	TGCGCCAGCAGCTTGTTATCAGAATGGGCTTACGGGACGGGGGAAGCTTTCTTT
TRBV4-1	TRBD1	.	TRBJ2-7	CASSQGDRGNEQYF	TGCGCCAGCAGCCAAGGTGACAGGGGGAACGAGCAGTACTTC
TRBV2	.	.	TRBJ1-1	CASRPRGGGQLGNTEAFF	TGTGCCAGCAGGCCAAGAGGGGGGGGGCAGTTAGGGAACACTGAAGCTTTCTTT
TRBV10-3	.	few	TRBJ1-5	CAISGQGVQPQHF	TGTGCCATCAGTGGGCAGGGCGTTCAGCCCCAGCATTTT
TRBV7-9	TRBD1	few	TRBJ2-7	CASSSSGTGVPYEQYF	TGTGCCAGCAGCTCTTCCGGGACAGGGGTCCCCTACGAGCAGTACTTC
TRBV6-5	TRBD1	.	TRBJ2-7	CATSGQGNEQYF	TGTGCCACTTCGGGACAGGGCAACGAGCAGTACTTC
TRBV5-1	TRBD1	.	TRBJ2-2	CASSAWDRNTGELFF	TGCGCCAGCAGCGCGTGGGACAGAAACACCGGGGAGCTGTTTTTT
TRBV4-3	.	.	TRBJ2-5	CASSQDRAGETQYF	TGCGCCAGCAGCCAAGATCGGGCGGGGGAGACCCAGTACTTC
TRBV5-6	.	.	TRBJ1-3	CASSLLAGRNTIYF	TGTGCCAGCAGCTTGTTGGCAGGGCGAAACACCATATATTTT
TRBV19	.	.	TRBJ2-7	CASSGTNTYEQYF	TGTGCCAGTTCCGGGACAAACACCTACGAGCAGTACTTC
TRBV4-1	.	.	TRBJ2-3	CASSQGTPDTQYF	TGCGCCAGCAGCCAGGGGACCCCGGATACGCAGTATTTT
TRBV2	.	.	TRBJ1-1	CASSNQRNTEAFF	TGTGCCAGCAGTAACCAGAGGAACACTGAAGCTTTCTTT
TRBV9	TRBD1	.	TRBJ2-7	CASSLLQGANSEQYF	TGTGCCAGCAGCCTTTTACAGGGGGCTAATTCCGAGCAGTACTTC
TRBV6-5	TRBD1	.	TRBJ1-1	CASRNRGGTEAFF	TGTGCCAGCAGAAACAGGGGTGGCACTGAAGCTTTCTTT
TRBV27	TRBD1	.	TRBJ1-6	CASSLEDRGLSPLHF	TGTGCCAGCAGTTTAGAGGACAGGGGGCTATCACCCCTCCACTTT
TRBV7-9	.	.	TRBJ2-5	CASSSPLKETQYF	TGTGCCAGCAGCTCCCCCTTGAAAGAGACCCAGTACTTC
TRBV18	TRBD2	few	TRBJ2-3	CASSPRTSGRGTGADTQYF	TGTGCCAGCTCACCCCGGACTAGCGGGAGAGGAACGGGGGCAGATACGCAGTATTTT
TRBV14	.	.	TRBJ1-4	CASSEGRFAGSTNEKLFF	TGTGCCAGCAGCGAAGGACGGTTCGCAGGTTCAACTAATGAAAAACTGTTTTTT
TRBV27	.	.	TRBJ1-4	CASSLLGTVRNEKLFF	TGTGCCAGCAGTTTATTGGGTACGGTTCGGAATGAAAAACTGTTTTTT
TRBV4-1	.	once	TRBJ2-2	CASSQVGRNTGELFF	TGCGCCAGCAGCCAAGTGGGCCGTAACACCGGGGAGCTGTTTTTT